This TCR beta chain was captured by sequencing in a study of cytomegalovirus exposure and HLA in healthy donors. Both 60 Vbeta primers and 13 Jbeta primers went into the PCR. Using immunoSEQ multiplex PCR, the repertoire was profiled, and TCRdb retains in-frame clones only, with some absent. This table has roughly 140,000 clones, over 75% appearing once. Germline V gives CDR1 SGDLS, CDR2 YYNGEE. The V and J ends lost 0 bases and 14 bases, in that order; junction bases with no gene match: 3. This CDR3 spans 13 amino acids. The chain carries TRBV9 and TRBJ2-3; 13 bases are shared with TRBD2. This sequence originates from a man aged 30 to 39 in good health and CMV-seropositive. The sequencing input was PBMCs. For the CDR3, the DNA is TGTGCCAGCAGCGTAGAAGGACTAGCGGGAGTGTATTTT. Amino acid sequence: CASSVEGLAGVYF.